This T cell receptor (beta chain) stems from a study of identical twins. TCRdb reprocessed the 5' RACE reads with MiXCR, giving one entry per CDR3 protein. The sample includes around 340,000 distinct CDR3 sequences, roughly an eighth of them seen just once. Note on this clonotype: No antigen is known for it.

Germline V lookup: CDR1 SGHDN, CDR2 FVKESK. The germline V and J ends were trimmed by 4 bases and 2 bases, with 13 bases remaining between them. This CDR3 is built from 15 residues. Study results and limitations: Cord blood beta clonotypes that were abundant carried fewer insertions, and memory repertoires showed no such trend.

The same specimen was also included in a second study, on yellow fever vaccine responses in identical twins.

The receptor comes from a woman aged 18 to 35 in good health. This rearrangement joins TRBV14 to TRBJ2-3, with D unresolved. Material: CD8+ T cells sorted from blood. The CDR3 DNA sequence: TGTGCCAGCAGCCCATTTTATGGGATCACAGATACGCAGTATTTT. This encodes CASSPFYGITDTQYF.